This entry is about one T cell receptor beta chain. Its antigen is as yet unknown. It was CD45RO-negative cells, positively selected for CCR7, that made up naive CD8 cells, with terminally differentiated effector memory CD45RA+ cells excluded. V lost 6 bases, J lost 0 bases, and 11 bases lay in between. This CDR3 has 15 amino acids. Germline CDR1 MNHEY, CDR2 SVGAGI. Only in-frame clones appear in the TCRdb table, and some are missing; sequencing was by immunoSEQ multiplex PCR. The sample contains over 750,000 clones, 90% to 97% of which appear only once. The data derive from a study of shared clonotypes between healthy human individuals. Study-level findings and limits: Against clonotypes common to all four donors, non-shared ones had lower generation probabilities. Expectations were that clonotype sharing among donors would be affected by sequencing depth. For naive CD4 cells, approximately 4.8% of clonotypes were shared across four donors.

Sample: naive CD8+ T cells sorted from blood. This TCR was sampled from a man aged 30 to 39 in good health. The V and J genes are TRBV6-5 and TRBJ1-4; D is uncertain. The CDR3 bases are TGTGCCAGCAGCCGCCACGAAGCAACTAATGAAAAACTGTTTTTT. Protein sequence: CASSRHEATNEKLFF.